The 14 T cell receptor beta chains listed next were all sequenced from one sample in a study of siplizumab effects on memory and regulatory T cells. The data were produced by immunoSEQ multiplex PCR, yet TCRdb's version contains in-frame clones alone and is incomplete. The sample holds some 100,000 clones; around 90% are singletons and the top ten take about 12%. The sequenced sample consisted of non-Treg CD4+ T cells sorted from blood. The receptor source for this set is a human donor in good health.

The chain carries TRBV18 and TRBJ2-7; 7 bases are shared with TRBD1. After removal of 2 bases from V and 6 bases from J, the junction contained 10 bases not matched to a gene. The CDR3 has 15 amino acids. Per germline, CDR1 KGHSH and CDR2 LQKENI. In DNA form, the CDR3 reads TGTGCCAGCTCACCAGTCGGGACAGATGGTTTCGAGCAGTACTTC. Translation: CASSPVGTDGFEQYF.

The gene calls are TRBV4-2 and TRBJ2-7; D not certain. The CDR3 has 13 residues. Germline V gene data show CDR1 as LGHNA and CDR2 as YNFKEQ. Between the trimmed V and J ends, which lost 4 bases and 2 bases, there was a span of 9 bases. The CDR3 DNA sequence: TGTGCCAGCAGCCGAACCCTCCCCTACGAGCAGTACTTC. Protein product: CASSRTLPYEQYF.

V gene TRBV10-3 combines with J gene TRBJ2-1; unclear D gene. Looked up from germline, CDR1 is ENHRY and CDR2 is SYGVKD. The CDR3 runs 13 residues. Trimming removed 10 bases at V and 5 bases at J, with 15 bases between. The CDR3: CATSNDANNEQFF. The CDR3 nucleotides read TGTGCCACCTCTAACGACGCGAACAATGAGCAGTTCTTC.

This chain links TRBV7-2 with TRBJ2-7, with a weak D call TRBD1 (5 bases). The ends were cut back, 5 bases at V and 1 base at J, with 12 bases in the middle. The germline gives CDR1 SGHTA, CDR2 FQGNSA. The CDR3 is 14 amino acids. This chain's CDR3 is CASSQQVESYEQYF. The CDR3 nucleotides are TGTGCCAGCAGCCAACAGGTCGAGTCCTACGAGCAGTACTTC.

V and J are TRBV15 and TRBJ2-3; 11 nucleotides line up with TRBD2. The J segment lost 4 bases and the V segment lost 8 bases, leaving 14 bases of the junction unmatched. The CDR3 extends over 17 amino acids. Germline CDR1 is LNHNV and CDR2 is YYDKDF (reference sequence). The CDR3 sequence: CATGGTSGTKLSDTQYF. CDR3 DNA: TGTGCCACCGGGGGGACTAGCGGAACGAAACTTTCAGATACGCAGTATTTT.

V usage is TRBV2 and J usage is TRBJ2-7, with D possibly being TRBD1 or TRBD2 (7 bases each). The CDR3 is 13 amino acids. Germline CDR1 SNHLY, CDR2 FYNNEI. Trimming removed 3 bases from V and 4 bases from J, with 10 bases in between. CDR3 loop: CASSDRGGYEQYF. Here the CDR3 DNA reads TGTGCCAGCAGTGACAGGGGGGGATACGAGCAGTACTTC.

This CDR3 is CASQQGRTEAFF. CDR3 sequence (DNA): TGTGCCAGTCAACAGGGGAGGACTGAAGCTTTCTTT. This rearrangement joins TRBV19 to TRBJ1-1; 7 nucleotides agree with TRBD1. Germline CDR1 is LNHDA and CDR2 is SQIVND (reference sequence). The trim removed 8 bases at V and 5 bases at J, leaving 5 bases unmatched. The CDR3 runs 12 residues. The full variable domain, with the rest looked up from reference TRBV19 and TRBJ1-1, is DGGITQSPKYLFRKEGQNVTLSCEQNLNHDAMYWYRQDPGQGLRLIYYSQIVNDFQKGDIAEGYSVSREKKESFPLTVTSAQKNPTAFYLCASQQGRTEAFFGQGTRLTVV.

The CDR3 DNA sequence: TGTGCCAGCAGCTTGGGCCAGGTCTACGAGCAGTACTTC. Translated, it gives CASSLGQVYEQYF. The genes are TRBV5-4 and TRBJ2-7; no clear D gene. CDR3 length: 13 amino acids. V was pared by 0 bases and J by 3 bases, with 7 bases between. CDR1 SGHNT and CDR2 YYREEE come from the germline V gene (reference sequence).

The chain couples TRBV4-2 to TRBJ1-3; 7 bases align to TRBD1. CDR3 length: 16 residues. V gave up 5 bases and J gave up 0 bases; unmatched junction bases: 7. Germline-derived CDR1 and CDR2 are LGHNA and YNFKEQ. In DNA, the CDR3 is TGTGCCAGCAGCAGGGACAGCAACCTCTCTGGAAACACCATATATTTT. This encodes CASSRDSNLSGNTIYF.

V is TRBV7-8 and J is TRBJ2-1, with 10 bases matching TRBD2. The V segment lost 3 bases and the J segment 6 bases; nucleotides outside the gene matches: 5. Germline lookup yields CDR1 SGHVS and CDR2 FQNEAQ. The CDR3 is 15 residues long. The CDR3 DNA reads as TGTGCCAGCAGCTTCGCTAGCGGGAGATTCAATGAGCAGTTCTTC. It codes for CASSFASGRFNEQFF.

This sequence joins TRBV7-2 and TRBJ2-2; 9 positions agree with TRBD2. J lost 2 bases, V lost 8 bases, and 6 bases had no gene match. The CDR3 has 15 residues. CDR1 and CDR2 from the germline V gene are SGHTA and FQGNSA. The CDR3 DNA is TGTGCCAGCTCCCCGGGACTAGCCAACACCGGGGAGCTGTTTTTT. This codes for CASSPGLANTGELFF.

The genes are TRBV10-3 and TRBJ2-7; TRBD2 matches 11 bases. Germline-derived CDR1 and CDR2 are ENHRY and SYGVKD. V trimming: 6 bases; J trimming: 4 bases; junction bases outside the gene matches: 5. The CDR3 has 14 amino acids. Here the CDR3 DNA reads TGTGCCATCAGGGGGACTAGCGGACCTTACGAGCAGTACTTC. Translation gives CAIRGTSGPYEQYF.

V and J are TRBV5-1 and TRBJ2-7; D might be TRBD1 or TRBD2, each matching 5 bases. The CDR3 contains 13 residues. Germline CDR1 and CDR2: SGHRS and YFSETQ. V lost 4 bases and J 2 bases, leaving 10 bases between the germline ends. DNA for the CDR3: TGCGCCAGCAGCCGGGACCGGACCTACGAGCAGTACTTC. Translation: CASSRDRTYEQYF.

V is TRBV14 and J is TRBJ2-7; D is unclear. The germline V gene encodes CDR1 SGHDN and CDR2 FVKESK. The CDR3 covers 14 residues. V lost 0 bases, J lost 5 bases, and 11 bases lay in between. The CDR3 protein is CASSQEWVSHEQYF. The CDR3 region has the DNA TGTGCCAGCAGCCAAGAATGGGTGTCCCACGAGCAGTACTTC.